This T cell receptor (beta chain) comes out of a study of metastatic and nonmetastatic thyroid tumors. Study as a whole: Repertoire comparisons spanned blood and tumor or nodule tissue from malignant and benign thyroid patients. Study-wide points: Benign nodules reportedly had significantly lower TCR beta diversity than malignant thyroid tumors in blood and tumor.

Among the patients, none had received any treatment before thyroid surgery. This clone was recorded at least ten times. The antigen is undetermined. At one end the junction does not follow the germline gene, possibly because of a read error. In the original workflow: What underpinned the distant-metastasis classifier for papillary thyroid cancer was the set of CDR3 differences across clinicopathological groups. With MiXCR, TCRdb called clones anew from the PCR reads. In this record, the V and J calls reflect TCRdb's handling and not the investigators' own analysis. The data show around 45,000 clones, roughly 15% seen once. The CDR3 is 15 amino acids. CDR1 and CDR2 (germline): MNHNS, SASEGT.

The V call is TRBV6-1, the J call TRBJ2-7; 11 bases match TRBD2. This clonotype was sampled from a female donor with papillary thyroid cancer or a benign thyroid nodule (not recorded which). Some clones in this sample may be carry-over from other donors' samples. The sequenced material came from blood. This CDR3 is CASTQTSGASYEQCF. The DNA for the CDR3 is TGTGCCAGCACCCAGACTAGCGGGGCGTCCTACGAGCAGTGCTTC.